These 15 T cell receptor beta chains were all obtained from the same sample, sequenced in a study of control samples from healthy donors and cancer patients (dated by TCRdb to about 2020). Receptor libraries were prepared by the immunoSEQ multiplex PCR assay. TCRdb holds this immuneACCESS table with in-frame rearrangements only. Some clones are missing; in checked studies, unresolved V genes explain under half, and the rest has no known cause. In all, the sample holds roughly 28,000 clones, and around 80% of those were seen once. The ten largest clones capture approximately 22% of the sample. The sequenced material came from PBMCs. The receptors here all came from a man in his fifties or sixties with head and neck cancer.

V gene TRBV30 combines with J gene TRBJ2-3, with TRBD2 matching 10 bases. With 3 bases clipped from V and 2 bases from J, the junction kept 8 bases outside the gene matches. This CDR3 has 16 residues. Germline V gene lookup returns CDR1 GTSNPN and CDR2 SVGIG (reference sequence). The CDR3 loop reads CAWSATSGAITDTQYF. CDR3 DNA sequence: TGTGCCTGGAGCGCTACTAGCGGGGCTATCACAGATACGCAGTATTTT.

The CDR3: CASSLGGYEQFF. In DNA form, the CDR3 reads TGTGCCAGCAGCTTAGGAGGGTATGAGCAGTTCTTC. The J gene is TRBJ2-1, the V gene TRBV7-3; D is possibly TRBD2 (6 bases). This CDR3 has 12 amino acids. Germline V gives CDR1 SGHTA, CDR2 FQGTGA. Trimming stripped 2 bases from V and 8 bases from J, with 7 bases between.

The chain recombines TRBV7-2 with TRBJ2-2; no clear D gene. This CDR3 region has 16 residues. The V gene lost 5 bases and the J gene lost 2 bases, with 15 bases spanning the gap. Germline V gene data show CDR1 as SGHTA and CDR2 as FQGNSA. DNA of the CDR3: TGTGCCAGCAGCCTACTCGGGTCTGCAAACACCGGGGAGCTGTTTTTT. It specifies CASSLLGSANTGELFF.

The rearrangement links TRBV28 to TRBJ2-7; 10 positions match TRBD2. V lost 2 bases and J lost 4; bases outside the gene matches: 14. Germline V CDR1 and CDR2: MDHEN, SYDVKM. This CDR3 contains 18 residues. CDR3 sequence reads: CASSLSWGASGSLYEQYF. The CDR3 bases are TGTGCCAGCAGTTTAAGTTGGGGAGCTAGCGGGAGTCTTTACGAGCAGTACTTC.

This clone appeared once. The chain employs TRBV7-2 and TRBJ2-2; D remains unclear. Trimming cost V 5 bases and J 1 base, with 20 bases left between them. The CDR3 is made up of 18 amino acids. The V gene's germline CDR1 is SGHTA and CDR2 FQGNSA. The CDR3 DNA reads as TGTGCCAGCAGCCGGGTCGCACATTCTCCAAGGAACACCGGGGAGCTGTTTTTT. Its protein is CASSRVAHSPRNTGELFF. The full variable domain, in which reference TRBV7-2 and TRBJ2-2 provide the parts outside the CDR3, is GAGVSQSPSNKVTEKGKDVELRCDPISGHTALYWYRQSLGQGLEFLIYFQGNSAPDKSGLPSDRFSAERTGGSVSTLTIQRTQQEDSAVYLCASSRVAHSPRNTGELFFGEGSRLTVL.

The CDR3 reads CASSPGGYEQYF. CDR3 nucleotides: TGTGCCAGCAGCCCCGGGGGGTACGAGCAGTACTTC. This sequence joins TRBV14 and TRBJ2-7, with 7 bases aligning to TRBD2. With V trimmed by 4 bases and J by 4 bases, 1 base remained unmatched. CDR3 length: 12 residues. Germline-derived CDR1 and CDR2 are SGHDN and FVKESK.

In this sample, this clone turned up once. The chain is built from TRBV27 and TRBJ2-1; possibly TRBD2 for D (6 bases). This CDR3 comprises 12 residues. The V gene's germline CDR1 is MNHEY and CDR2 SMNVEV (reference sequence). The V and J ends lost 10 bases and 9 bases respectively, with 16 bases between them. CDR3 protein: CAIWPAGGEQFF. The CDR3 region has the DNA TGTGCCATCTGGCCGGCCGGGGGTGAGCAGTTCTTC.

The rearrangement joins TRBV11-2 to TRBJ1-1; D is possibly TRBD1 (5 bases). The germline V and J ends were trimmed by 7 bases and 5 bases, with 17 bases remaining between them. This CDR3 is built from 14 residues. From germline, CDR1 is SGHAT and CDR2 FQNNGV. The CDR3 loop is CASTSSSRGTEAFF. In nucleotides, the CDR3 is TGTGCCAGCACCTCTTCCTCGCGGGGGACTGAAGCTTTCTTT.

V is TRBV24-1 and J is TRBJ2-7; D is perhaps TRBD2 (5 bases). From germline, CDR1 is KGHDR and CDR2 SFDVKD. The CDR3 sequence is 15 residues long. V gave up 3 bases and J gave up 4 bases, with 15 bases separating them. CDR3 DNA: TGTGCCACCAGTGATAAGAGGGATCCTCGGTACGAGCAGTACTTC. Its protein product is CATSDKRDPRYEQYF.

The chain joins TRBV10-3 to TRBJ2-5, with 13 nucleotides matching TRBD2. In germline, CDR1 is ENHRY, CDR2 SYGVKD. V was pared by 7 bases and J by 2 bases, with 4 bases of the junction left unmatched. This CDR3 has 15 residues. CDR3 loop: CAINTGLAGQETQYF. CDR3 coding DNA: TGTGCCATCAATACGGGACTAGCGGGACAAGAGACCCAGTACTTC.

The rearrangement uses TRBV28 and TRBJ2-2, with 7 bases that match TRBD1. Germline V lookup: CDR1 MDHEN, CDR2 SYDVKM. V lost 5 bases, J lost 3 bases, and 0 bases stayed unmatched. The CDR3 runs to 13 residues. The CDR3 spells CASSTGDTGELFF. In DNA, the CDR3 is TGTGCCAGCAGTACAGGGGACACCGGGGAGCTGTTTTTT. Drawing the rest from reference TRBV28 and TRBJ2-2, the complete variable domain is DVKVTQSSRYLVKRTGEKVFLECVQDMDHENMFWYRQDPGLGLRLIYFSYDVKMKEKGDIPEGYSVSREKKERFSLILESASTNQTSMYLCASSTGDTGELFFGEGSRLTVL.

This clone was counted between two and nine times. The chain is built from TRBV10-3 and TRBJ2-2; 9 bases match TRBD2. Germline trimming cut 2 bases from V and 7 bases from J; bases unmatched to any gene: 8. The CDR3 is 16 residues long. In germline, CDR1 is ENHRY, CDR2 SYGVKD. The CDR3 is CAISEHVAGDDGELFF. CDR3 sequence (DNA): TGTGCCATCAGTGAGCACGTAGCGGGAGATGACGGGGAGCTGTTTTTT.

This clone was seen only a few times. The V call is TRBV6-1, the J call TRBJ2-1; 8 nucleotides agree with TRBD1. Germline values: CDR1 MNHNS, CDR2 SASEGT. This CDR3 region has 16 residues. V trimming: 2 bases; J trimming: 2 bases; junction bases outside the gene matches: 5. CDR3: CASSEYSGGAYNEQFF. CDR3 in DNA: TGTGCCAGCAGTGAATATTCAGGGGGCGCCTACAATGAGCAGTTCTTC.

This chain uses TRBV6-5 with TRBJ1-2, with a tentative D call TRBD1 (5 bases). CDR3 size: 13 residues. Trimming took off 7 bases at V and 3 bases at J, with 12 bases between the two ends. The germline V gene has CDR1 MNHEY and CDR2 SVGAGI. CDR3 bases: TGTGCCAGCAAAATCCGGGGCTACTATGGCTACACCTTC. The encoded protein is CASKIRGYYGYTF.

The CDR3 coding sequence is TGTGCCAGCAGCCCCCTTGTGGGACAGGACCGATACGAGCAGTACTTC. Its protein product is CASSPLVGQDRYEQYF. This chain uses TRBV4-2 with TRBJ2-5, with 8 bases matching TRBD1. The J call may not be correct, given that the DNA end is closer to TRBJ2-7. Per the germline V gene, CDR1 is LGHNA and CDR2 is YNFKEQ. The CDR3 extends over 16 amino acids.